This TCR beta chain is drawn from a study of control samples from healthy donors and cancer patients. In this sample, this clone turned up once. Sequencing was performed with immunoSEQ multiplex PCR; in TCRdb, only in-frame clones are kept and a portion is missing. The sample records 350,000 to 450,000 clones, 80% to 95% being singletons. After removal of 6 bases from V and 6 bases from J, the junction contained 9 bases not matched to a gene. From germline, CDR1 is SNHLY and CDR2 FYNNEI. This CDR3 has 16 amino acids. The sequenced sample was PBMCs. This receptor was taken from a man between 40 and 49 years old with head and neck cancer. The genes are TRBV2 and TRBJ2-2, with 11 positions matching TRBD2. The CDR3 region is CASRKSTSGSSGELFF. In DNA, the CDR3 is TGTGCCAGCAGGAAGAGCACTAGCGGGAGTTCCGGGGAGCTGTTTTTT.